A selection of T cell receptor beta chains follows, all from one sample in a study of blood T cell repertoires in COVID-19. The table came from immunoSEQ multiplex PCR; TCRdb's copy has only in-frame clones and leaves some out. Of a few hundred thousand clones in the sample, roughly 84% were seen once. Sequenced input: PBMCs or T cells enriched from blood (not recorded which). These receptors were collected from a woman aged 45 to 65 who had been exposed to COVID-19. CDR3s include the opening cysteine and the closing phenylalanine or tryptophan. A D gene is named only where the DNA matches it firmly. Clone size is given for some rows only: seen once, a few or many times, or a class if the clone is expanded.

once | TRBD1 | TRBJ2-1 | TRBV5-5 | TGTGCCAGCTCTTGGTGGGGACAGACTACCGATGAGCAGTTCTTC | CASSWWGQTTDEQFF
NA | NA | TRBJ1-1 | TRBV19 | TGTGCCAGTATCAGAGGGACTGAAGCTTTCTTT | CASIRGTEAFF
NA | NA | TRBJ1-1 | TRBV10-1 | TGCGCCAGCAGTAGACCGGGGAACATAGGGACTGAAGCTTTCTTT | CASSRPGNIGTEAFF
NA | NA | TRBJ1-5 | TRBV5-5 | TGTGCCAGCAGCTTGGTACATAGCAATCAGCCCCAGCATTTT | CASSLVHSNQPQHF
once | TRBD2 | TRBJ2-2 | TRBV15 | TGTGCCACCAGCATCCGTGGACTAGCCATGATAGGGGCCGGGGAGCTGTTTTTT | CATSIRGLAMIGAGELFF
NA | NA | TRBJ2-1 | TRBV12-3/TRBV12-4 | TGTGCCAGCAGTCTTTCCGGGGTTCGTGAGCAGTTCTTC | CASSLSGVREQFF
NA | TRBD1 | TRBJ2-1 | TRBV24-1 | TGTGCCACCTCCCCCGGGACAGGGGTTATCAATGAGCAGTTCTTC | CATSPGTGVINEQFF
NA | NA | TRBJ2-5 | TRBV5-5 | TGTGCCAGCAGCTTTGGGGCTTGGGAGGCCCAGTACTTC | CASSFGAWEAQYF
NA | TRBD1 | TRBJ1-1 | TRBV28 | TGTGCCAGTTGGACAGGGGGACTGTCTGAAGCTTTCTTT | CASWTGGLSEAFF
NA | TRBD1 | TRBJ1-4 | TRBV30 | TGTGCCTGCTCCGGGACAGGGTGGGAAAAACTGTTTTTT | CACSGTGWEKLFF